The source of this TCR beta chain is a study of vaccination and CD4 T cells after COVID-19. Study-level results: The median number of SARS-CoV-2-reactive clonotypes increased from about 20 to 38, a change that did not reach significance.

Treatment given: approximately nine-day PBMC culture with coronavirus spike peptide pools or control peptides (ViraFEST assay). A note on this clonotype: Its antigen is as yet unknown.

Sequencing of the DNA from cultured CD4+ T cells was carried out with the Oncomine TCR Beta short-read assay. Using its own MiXCR run on the PCR reads, TCRdb lists one record per CDR3 protein. The sample consists of tens of thousands of distinct CDR3 sequences, around 48% of them appearing once. The CDR3 is made up of 14 amino acids. V was cut by 4 bases and J by 0 bases, with 11 bases left in between. Germline CDR1 and CDR2: SGHRS and YFSETQ. Sequenced material: CD4+ T cells from blood, cultured in vitro. This clonotype was sampled from a human donor who had recovered from COVID-19. The genes are TRBV5-1 and TRBJ2-7; D not certain. The CDR3 sequence: CASSPTLGSYEQYF. Here the CDR3 DNA reads TGCGCCAGCAGCCCAACCCTGGGCTCCTACGAGCAGTACTTC.